This T cell receptor beta chain was identified during a study of T cells in women clearing cervical HPV infection (dated by TCRdb to the late 2010s). Describing the broader study: Cases were 20 to 25 women with histologically confirmed HPV16-related CIN3 or worse, including a couple of invasive cancers. The roughly 25 controls were women who cleared a single incident HPV16 infection within 12 months without developing precancer or cancer. Cases and controls were matched on age within five years and on year of sample collection. As quality controls, five blinded duplicates were added to each group, bringing the total to approximately 60 samples made up of about 50 participants and approximately 10 replicates. Blood from cases was collected at the visit where the lesion was first found, while blood from controls was collected once the infection could no longer be detected. Cases had a median age of around 34 years compared with 37 to 40 for controls, and baseline characteristics showed no significant differences between the groups. Because only a few women had HLA typing data, the possibility that HLA type acted as a confounder could not be ruled out. The exploratory proof-of-principle case-control study was nested within the Guanacaste HPV Natural History Study in Costa Rica and compared TCR repertoires across cervical HPV16 outcomes. For cases, a median interval of nearly 150 days, with an interquartile range of roughly 85 to 220 days, was observed between lesion detection and blood sampling. In the parent cohort, 10,049 women aged 18 or older were enrolled in Guanacaste, Costa Rica, during about 1993 to 1994 and then followed for around seven years.

Every participant had a single incident cervical HPV16 infection, and women with prevalent HPV16 infections were excluded. Cervical HPV DNA was detected by MY09/MY11 PCR, and genotyping was performed by dot-blot hybridization. Fifteen mL of heparinized blood were centrifuged, and the buffy coat was split into aliquots, frozen at -30 degrees C, and then kept at -80 degrees C. QIAGEN kits were used to extract genomic DNA from the buffy coat specimens. As concerns this clone: There is no known antigen for this receptor. Its ends do not fully match the called genes, so a read error is possible. The observed sequence ends 3 residues before the CDR3 terminus, with the missing tail filled in from the germline J gene.

The germline V gene (reference sequence) gives CDR1 as SSHAT and CDR2 as FNYEAQ. The CDR3 goes from the cysteine to the phenylalanine over 14 residues. The DNA covers only part of the CDR3, 33 bases in frame from base 1. The study at large found these results: By combining richness with V gene abundances, random forest classifiers separated cases from controls with an estimated AUC of around 0.85. TRBV6-7 relative abundance was lower in cases than in controls (roughly 0.12% versus 0.17%; Bonferroni P = 0.0008). Because the number of T cells in each sample was unknown, differences in richness could reflect differing T-cell content rather than repertoire biology. The cross-sectional design could not show whether the associations came before the infection or were a result of it, and neither effector/memory subsets nor HPV-specific T cells were isolated. TCR repertoire richness was significantly higher in CIN3+ cases than in controls across sequencing depths, while evenness did not differ.

Using the immunoSEQ assay, multiplex PCR amplified TCR beta CDR3 regions from an average of about 1.1 ug of genomic DNA per sample. The assay corrected primer bias using a complete synthetic TCR repertoire to establish an amplification baseline. The amplicons were sequenced using the Illumina platform. In the source study's methods: Error correction of the sequences involved clustering with frequency ratios plus a modified nearest-neighbor algorithm, after which the sequences were analyzed in the immunoSEQ Analyzer using IMGT gene definitions. At each rarefaction depth, TCR richness and evenness were averaged over 20 rarefaction repeats, and samples with fewer sequences than the depth were excluded. Relative abundances of V, D and J genes were compared between groups using Wilcoxon rank sum tests, with FDR correction applied. For the blinded duplicates, the intraclass correlation was roughly 96% for TCR richness and averaged about 77% across about 67 gene segments. The table comes from immuneACCESS by way of TCRdb, which keeps in-frame sequences with V and J called. Part of the clones is missing from these tables; in studies checked, under half for an unresolved V gene and the rest for unknown reasons. V and J calls and clone size are given by that table; D and trimming were obtained from the DNA. This sample's table carries about 22,000 clones. Over 4.5% of the sample comes from the top ten.

This clonotype was sampled from a woman aged 18 to 75 with a cervical HPV16 infection that either progressed to CIN3+ or cleared (not recorded which). The sequenced material came from blood buffy coat. The V gene is TRBV7-7 and the J gene is TRBJ1-2, and TRBD1 may be the D gene, going by 6 matching bases. CDR3 reads: CASSQRTECYGYTF. CDR3 DNA, as far as it was read: TGTGCTAGCAGCCAGCGGACAGAATGCTATGGC.